Below, one T cell receptor beta chain is given with its context. This specimen comes from a study of blood T cell repertoires in COVID-19. The wider study: T cells, B-cell-depleted T cells, or PBMCs provided the cDNA or gDNA that served as material.

Libraries were prepared by immunoSEQ multiplex PCR; TCRdb keeps only in-frame clonotypes and omits some of them. The sample contains under 300,000 clones, 85% to 90% of which appear only once. CDR1 and CDR2 from the germline V gene are SQVTM and ANQGSEA. The length of the CDR3 is 13 residues. V lost 4 bases and J 7 bases, leaving 13 bases between the germline ends. V and J are TRBV29-1 and TRBJ1-4; D is possibly TRBD1 (6 bases). This receptor was obtained from a woman aged 70-85 years with active or convalescent COVID-19. The sequenced sample consisted of peripheral blood. CDR3 loop: CSVVGGAREKLFF. The CDR3 DNA follows: TGCAGCGTTGTTGGGGGCGCACGTGAAAAACTGTTTTTT. Full variable domain (remainder filled in from reference TRBV29-1 and TRBJ1-4): SAVISQKPSRDICQRGTSLTIQCQVDSQVTMMFWYRQQPGQSLTLIATANQGSEATYESGFVIDKFPISRPNLTFSTLTVSNMSPEDSSIYLCSVVGGAREKLFFGSGTQLSVL.